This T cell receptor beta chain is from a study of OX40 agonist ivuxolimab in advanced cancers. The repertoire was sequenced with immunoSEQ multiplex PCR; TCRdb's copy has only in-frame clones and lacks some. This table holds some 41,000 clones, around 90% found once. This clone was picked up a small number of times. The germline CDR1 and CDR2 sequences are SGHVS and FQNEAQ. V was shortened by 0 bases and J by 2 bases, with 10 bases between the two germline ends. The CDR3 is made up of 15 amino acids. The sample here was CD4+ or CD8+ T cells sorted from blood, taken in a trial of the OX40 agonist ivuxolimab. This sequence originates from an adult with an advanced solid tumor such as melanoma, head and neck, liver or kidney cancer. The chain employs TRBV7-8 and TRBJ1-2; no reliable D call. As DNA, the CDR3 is TGTGCCAGCAGCTTAGCGGGTAGCGTCAACTATGGCTACACCTTC. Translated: CASSLAGSVNYGYTF.